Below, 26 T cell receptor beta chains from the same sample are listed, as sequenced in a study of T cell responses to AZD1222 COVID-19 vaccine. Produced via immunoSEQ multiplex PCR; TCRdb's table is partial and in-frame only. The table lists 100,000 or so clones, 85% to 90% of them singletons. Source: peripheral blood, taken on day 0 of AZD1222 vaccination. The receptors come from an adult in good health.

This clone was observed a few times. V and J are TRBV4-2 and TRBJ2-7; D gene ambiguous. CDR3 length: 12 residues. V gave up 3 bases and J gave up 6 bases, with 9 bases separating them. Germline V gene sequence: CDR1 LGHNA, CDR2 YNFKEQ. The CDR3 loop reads CASSQVGSEQYF. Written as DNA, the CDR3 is TGTGCCAGCAGCCAGGTAGGAAGCGAGCAGTACTTC.

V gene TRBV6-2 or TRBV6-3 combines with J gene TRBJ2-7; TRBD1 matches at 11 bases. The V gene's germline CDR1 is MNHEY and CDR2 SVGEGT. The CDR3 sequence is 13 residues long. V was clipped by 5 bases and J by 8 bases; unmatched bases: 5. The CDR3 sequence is CASSAGTGGKQYF. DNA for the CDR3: TGTGCCAGCAGTGCCGGGACAGGGGGAAAGCAGTACTTC.

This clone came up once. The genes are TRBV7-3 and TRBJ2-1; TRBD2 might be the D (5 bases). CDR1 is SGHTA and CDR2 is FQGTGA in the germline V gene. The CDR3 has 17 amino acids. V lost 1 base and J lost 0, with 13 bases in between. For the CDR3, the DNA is TGTGCCAGCAGCTTAATTGCCTTAGGGAGCTCCTACAATGAGCAGTTCTTC. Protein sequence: CASSLIALGSSYNEQFF.

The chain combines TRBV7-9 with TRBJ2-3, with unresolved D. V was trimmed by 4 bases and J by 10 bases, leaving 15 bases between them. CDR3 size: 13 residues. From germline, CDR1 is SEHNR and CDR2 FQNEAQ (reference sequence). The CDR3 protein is CASSSGRGWSQYF. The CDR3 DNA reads TGTGCCAGCAGCTCCGGGCGCGGTTGGTCGCAGTATTTT.

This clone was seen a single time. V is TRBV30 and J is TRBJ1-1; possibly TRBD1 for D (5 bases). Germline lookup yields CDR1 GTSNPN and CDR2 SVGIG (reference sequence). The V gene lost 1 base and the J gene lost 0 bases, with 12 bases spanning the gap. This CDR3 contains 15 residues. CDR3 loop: CAWSANRFMNTEAFF. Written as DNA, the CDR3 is TGTGCCTGGAGTGCAAACAGGTTCATGAACACTGAAGCTTTCTTT.

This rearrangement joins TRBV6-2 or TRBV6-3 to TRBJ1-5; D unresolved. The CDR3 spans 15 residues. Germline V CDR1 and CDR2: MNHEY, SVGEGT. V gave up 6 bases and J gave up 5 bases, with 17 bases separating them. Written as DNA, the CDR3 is TGTGCCAGCAGCCCCTTTTTGAGAACGGATCAGCCCCAGCATTTT. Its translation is CASSPFLRTDQPQHF.

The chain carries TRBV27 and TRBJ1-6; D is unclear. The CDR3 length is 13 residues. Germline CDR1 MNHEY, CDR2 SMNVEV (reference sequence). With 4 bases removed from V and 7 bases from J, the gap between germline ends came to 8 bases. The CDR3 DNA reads TGTGCCAGCAGTTCAACTGAGAATTCACCCCTCCACTTT. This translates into CASSSTENSPLHF.

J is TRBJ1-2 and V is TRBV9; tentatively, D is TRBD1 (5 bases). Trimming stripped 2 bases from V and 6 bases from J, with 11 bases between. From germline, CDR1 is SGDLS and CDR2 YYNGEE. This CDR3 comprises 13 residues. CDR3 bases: TGTGCCAGCAGCGTCCTGCAGGGTGATGGCTACACCTTC. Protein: CASSVLQGDGYTF.

The CDR3 spells CASSLGPSTGSGYTF. The CDR3 bases are TGTGCCAGCAGCTTAGGCCCCTCGACAGGGTCTGGCTACACCTTC. This chain joins TRBV7-3 and TRBJ1-2, with 7 bases aligning to TRBD1. This CDR3 comprises 15 residues. In germline, CDR1 is SGHTA, CDR2 FQGTGA. Germline trimming cut 2 bases from V and 7 bases from J; bases unmatched to any gene: 10.

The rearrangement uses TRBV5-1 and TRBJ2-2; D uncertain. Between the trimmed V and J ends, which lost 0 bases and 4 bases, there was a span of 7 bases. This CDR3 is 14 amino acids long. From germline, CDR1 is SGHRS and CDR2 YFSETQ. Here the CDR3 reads CASSLDRPTGELFF. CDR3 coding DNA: TGCGCCAGCAGCTTGGACCGGCCCACCGGGGAGCTGTTTTTT.

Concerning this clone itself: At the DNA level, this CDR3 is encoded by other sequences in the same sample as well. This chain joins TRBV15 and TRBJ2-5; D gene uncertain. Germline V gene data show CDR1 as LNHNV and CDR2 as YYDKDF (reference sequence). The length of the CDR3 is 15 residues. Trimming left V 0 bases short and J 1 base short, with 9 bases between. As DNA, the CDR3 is TGTGCCACCAGCAGAGATAGGACCCCCCAAGAGACCCAGTACTTC. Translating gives CATSRDRTPQETQYF.

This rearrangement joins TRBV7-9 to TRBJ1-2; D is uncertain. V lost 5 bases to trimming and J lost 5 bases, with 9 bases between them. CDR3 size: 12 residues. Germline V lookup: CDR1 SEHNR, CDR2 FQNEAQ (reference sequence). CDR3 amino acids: CASSRGLYGYTF. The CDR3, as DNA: TGTGCCAGCAGCCGAGGGCTTTATGGCTACACCTTC.

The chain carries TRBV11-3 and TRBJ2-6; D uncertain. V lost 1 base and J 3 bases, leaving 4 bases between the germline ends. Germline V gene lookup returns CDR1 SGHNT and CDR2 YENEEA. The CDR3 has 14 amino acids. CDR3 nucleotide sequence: TGTGCCAGCAGCTTAGGGGATGGGGCCAACGTCCTGACTTTC. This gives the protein CASSLGDGANVLTF. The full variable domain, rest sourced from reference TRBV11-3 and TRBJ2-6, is EAGVVQSPRYKIIEKKQPVAFWCNPISGHNTLYWYLQNLGQGPELLIRYENEEAVDDSQLPKDRFSAERLKGVDSTLKIQPAELGDSAVYLCASSLGDGANVLTFGAGSRLTVL.

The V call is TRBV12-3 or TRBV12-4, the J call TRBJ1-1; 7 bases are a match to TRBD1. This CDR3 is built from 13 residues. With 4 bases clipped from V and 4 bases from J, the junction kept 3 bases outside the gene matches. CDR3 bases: TGTGCCAGCAGTTGGACAGGTATCACTGAAGCTTTCTTT. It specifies CASSWTGITEAFF.

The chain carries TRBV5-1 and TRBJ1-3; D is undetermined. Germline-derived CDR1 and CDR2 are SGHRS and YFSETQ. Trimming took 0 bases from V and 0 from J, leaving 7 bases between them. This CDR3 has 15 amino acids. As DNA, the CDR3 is TGCGCCAGCAGCTTGGCTGGGAGCTCTGGAAACACCATATATTTT. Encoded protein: CASSLAGSSGNTIYF.

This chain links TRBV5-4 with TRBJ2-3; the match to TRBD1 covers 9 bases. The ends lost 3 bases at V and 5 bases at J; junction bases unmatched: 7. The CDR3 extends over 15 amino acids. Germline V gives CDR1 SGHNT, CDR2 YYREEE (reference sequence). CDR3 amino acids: CASSYRTGVGDTQYF. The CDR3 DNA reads TGTGCCAGCAGCTACCGGACAGGGGTCGGAGATACGCAGTATTTT.

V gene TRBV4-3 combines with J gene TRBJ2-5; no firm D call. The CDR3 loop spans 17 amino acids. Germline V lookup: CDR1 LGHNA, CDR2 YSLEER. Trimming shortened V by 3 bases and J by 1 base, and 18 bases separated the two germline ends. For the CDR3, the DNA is TGCGCCAGCAGCCAGAGTTACTCCCAGGAGTCCCAAGAGACCCAGTACTTC. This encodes CASSQSYSQESQETQYF.

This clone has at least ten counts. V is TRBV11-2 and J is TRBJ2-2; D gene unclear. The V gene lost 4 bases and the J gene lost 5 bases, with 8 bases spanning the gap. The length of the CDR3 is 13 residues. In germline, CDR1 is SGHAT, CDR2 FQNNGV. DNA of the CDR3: TGTGCCAGCAGCTCCCCTTTAACCGGGGAGCTGTTTTTT. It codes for CASSSPLTGELFF.

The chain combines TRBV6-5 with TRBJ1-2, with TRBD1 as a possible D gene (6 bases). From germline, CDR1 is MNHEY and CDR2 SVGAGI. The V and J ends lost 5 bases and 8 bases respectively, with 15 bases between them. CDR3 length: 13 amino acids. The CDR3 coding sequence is TGTGCCAGCAGTAGGGACATAATTGGGGGCTACACCTTC. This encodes CASSRDIIGGYTF.

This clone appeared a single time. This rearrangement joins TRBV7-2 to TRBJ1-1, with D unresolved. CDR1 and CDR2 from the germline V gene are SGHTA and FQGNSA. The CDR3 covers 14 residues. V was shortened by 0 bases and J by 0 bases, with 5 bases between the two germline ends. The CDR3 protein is CASSLALVNTEAFF. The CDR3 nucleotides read TGTGCCAGCAGCTTAGCGTTAGTGAACACTGAAGCTTTCTTT.

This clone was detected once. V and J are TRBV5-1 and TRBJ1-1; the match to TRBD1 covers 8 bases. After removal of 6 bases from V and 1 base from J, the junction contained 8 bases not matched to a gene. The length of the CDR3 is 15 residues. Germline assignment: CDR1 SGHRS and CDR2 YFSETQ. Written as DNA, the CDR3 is TGCGCCAGCACCCGAGGGGACAGGACGAACACTGAAGCTTTCTTT. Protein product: CASTRGDRTNTEAFF.

CDR3 region: CASSLGSRTRTYEQYF. CDR3 sequence (DNA): TGCGCCAGCAGCTTGGGGTCCCGGACTAGAACCTACGAGCAGTACTTC. The chain is built from TRBV5-1 and TRBJ2-7; TRBD2 matches 7 bases. CDR3 length equals 16 residues. Losses at the gene ends were 0 bases for V and 2 bases for J; bases not matched to a gene: 8. From germline, CDR1 is SGHRS and CDR2 YFSETQ.

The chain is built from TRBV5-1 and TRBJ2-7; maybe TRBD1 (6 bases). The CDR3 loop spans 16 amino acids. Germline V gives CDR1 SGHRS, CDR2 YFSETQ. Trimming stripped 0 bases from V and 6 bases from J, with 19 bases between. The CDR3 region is CASSLASGQGSSEQYF. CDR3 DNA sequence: TGCGCCAGCAGCTTGGCGAGTGGTCAGGGGAGCTCCGAGCAGTACTTC.

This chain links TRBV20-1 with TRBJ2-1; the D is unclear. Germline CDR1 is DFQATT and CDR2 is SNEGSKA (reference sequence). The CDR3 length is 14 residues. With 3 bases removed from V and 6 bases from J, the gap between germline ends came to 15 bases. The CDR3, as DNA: TGCAGTGCTAGTGGGCGTCAACCGGGCAATGAGCAGTTCTTC. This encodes CSASGRQPGNEQFF.

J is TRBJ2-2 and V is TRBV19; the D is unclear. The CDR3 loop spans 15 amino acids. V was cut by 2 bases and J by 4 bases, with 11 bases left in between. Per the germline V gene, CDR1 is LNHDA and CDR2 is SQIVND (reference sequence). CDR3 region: CASSIPGVGTGELFF. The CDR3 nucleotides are TGTGCCAGTAGTATACCGGGTGTCGGCACCGGGGAGCTGTTTTTT.

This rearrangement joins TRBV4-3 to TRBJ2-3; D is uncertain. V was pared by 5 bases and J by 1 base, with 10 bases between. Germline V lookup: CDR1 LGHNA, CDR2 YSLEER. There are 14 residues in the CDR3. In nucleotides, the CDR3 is TGCGCCAGCAGCGACCGGCAGCGCACAGATACGCAGTATTTT. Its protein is CASSDRQRTDTQYF.